The present T cell receptor beta chain was sequenced within a study of shared T cell receptors in the human thymus. Trimming at V came to 4 bases and at J to 10 bases, leaving 4 bases not matched to a gene. The germline CDR1 and CDR2 sequences are LNHDA and SQIVND (reference sequence). CDR3 length: 12 amino acids. Method: immunoSEQ multiplex PCR; TCRdb's copy keeps in-frame clones and lacks some. This table holds about 730,000 clones, 75% to 90% found once. Only one count was recorded for this clone. This sample also appeared in a second study, on human thymus T cells. Per that study: The sample donors, healthy Finnish infants, were having corrective surgery for congenital heart defects. Corrective heart surgery yielded resections, and these provided the thymus tissue. Biased V and J segment usage appeared in thymus and peripheral blood. Thymic TCR repertoires of unrelated people reportedly overlapped highly.

The sample taken for sequencing was thymocytes. The TCR was taken from a girl less than two years old with a congenital heart defect. The chain links TRBV19 to TRBJ1-2, with TRBD1 matching 9 bases. CDR3 sequence (DNA): TGTGCCAGTAGTACGGGACAGGGTACCTACACCTTC. It translates to CASSTGQGTYTF.